One sample yielded the 30 T cell receptor beta chains listed below, sequenced in a study of T cells in women clearing cervical HPV infection listed by TCRdb under 2018. Library prep was done by the immunoSEQ multiplex PCR assay. The table comes from immuneACCESS by way of TCRdb, which keeps in-frame sequences with V and J called. Part of the clones is missing from these tables; in studies checked, under half for an unresolved V gene and the rest for unknown reasons. The sample's clone listing holds about 22,000 clones. Of the sample, around 3% is held by the ten largest clones. Sequencing used blood buffy coat. These receptors were taken from a woman aged 18 to 75 with a cervical HPV16 infection that either progressed to CIN3+ or cleared (not recorded which).

As for this clone: Coverage ceases 3 residues before the CDR3 finishes, and the germline J gene fills in the end. The rearrangement uses TRBV7-2 and TRBJ1-1; D remains unclear. The V gene lost 6 bases and the J gene lost 1 base, with 12 bases spanning the gap. Per the germline V gene, CDR1 is SGHTA and CDR2 is FQGNSA. This CDR3 comprises 14 residues. CDR3 bases read: TGTGCCAGCAGTCAAAGGGCCTGGAACACTGAA. Translated, it gives CASSQRAWNTE. The whole CDR3 is CASSQRAWNTEAFF. Drawing the rest from reference TRBV7-2 and TRBJ1-1, the complete variable domain is GAGVSQSPSNKVTEKGKDVELRCDPISGHTALYWYRQSLGQGLEFLIYFQGNSAPDKSGLPSDRFSAERTGGSVSTLTIQRTQQEDSAVYLCASSQRAWNTEAFFGQGTRLTVV.

In regard to this clone: The read ends 3 residues before the CDR3 terminus; that terminus is restored from the germline J gene. The chain uses TRBV20-1 and TRBJ2-5; TRBD2 is a possible D gene (6 bases). Trimming removed 5 bases at V and 5 bases at J, with 18 bases between. CDR3 length: 14 amino acids. CDR1 and CDR2 (germline): DFQATT, SNEGSKA (reference sequence). The CDR3 region is CSAPQGPGVETQYF. The sequenced part of the CDR3 DNA is TGCAGTGCTCCTCAGGGCCCGGGAGTCGAGACC.

In the case of this clone: Sequencing ends 3 residues short of the CDR3 end; the germline J gene provides the rest. The genes are TRBV5-1 and TRBJ1-1, with no clear D. V lost 2 bases and J lost 1, with 9 bases in between. The germline V gene encodes CDR1 SGHRS and CDR2 YFSETQ. This CDR3 is built from 14 residues. The CDR3 spells CASSFSGQNTEAFF. CDR3 bases read: TGCGCCAGCAGCTTTAGCGGGCAGAACACTGAA.

To note about this clone: The CDR3 end lies 3 residues beyond the end of the read and is filled in from the germline J gene. The rearrangement uses TRBV20-1 and TRBJ2-7, with 7 bases aligning to TRBD2. V was pared by 3 bases and J by 1 base, with 3 bases of the junction left unmatched. Germline V lookup: CDR1 DFQATT, CDR2 SNEGSKA (reference sequence). There are 13 residues in the CDR3. CDR3 DNA, as far as it was read: TGCAGTGCTAGGTCGGGGGGTTCCTACGAG. Translated, it gives CSARSGGSYE. The whole CDR3 protein reads CSARSGGSYEQYF.

Concerning this clone: Read coverage stops 3 residues before the CDR3 terminus; the germline J gene supplies the remainder. The chain combines TRBV7-8 with TRBJ2-7; 7 bases match TRBD2. The CDR3 is 14 residues long. The ends lost 4 bases at V and 6 bases at J; junction bases unmatched: 9. Germline values: CDR1 SGHVS, CDR2 FQNEAQ. The CDR3 loop is CASSYDGGFGEQYF. The covered CDR3 bases are TGTGCCAGCAGCTACGACGGGGGGTTTGGCGAG.

In regard to this clone: The read is 3 residues too short to cover the CDR3 end, so that end is filled in from the germline J gene. This chain uses TRBV30 with TRBJ1-2; perhaps TRBD1 as D (5 bases). Germline V gives CDR1 GTSNPN, CDR2 SVGIG (reference sequence). Trimming pared 3 bases from V and 4 bases from J, leaving 15 bases between. This CDR3 is 14 amino acids long. CDR3 DNA (partial): TGTGCCTGGAGAAAGGCCGGCAGGGTCTATGGC. This encodes CAWRKAGRVYG. The entire CDR3 protein reads CAWRKAGRVYGYTF.

This CDR3 reads CSAVPGVGYTF. The CDR3 bases that were read are TGCAGTGCCGTACCCGGGGTTGGC. The chain couples TRBV20-1 to TRBJ1-2; D unresolved. The CDR3 is cut off 3 residues early in the read; its end comes from the germline J gene. Germline assignment: CDR1 DFQATT and CDR2 SNEGSKA (reference sequence). V lost 6 bases, J lost 7 bases, and 12 bases lay in between. This CDR3 has 11 residues.

A remark on this clone: The CDR3 end falls 3 residues outside the read, so it is completed with the germline J gene. V usage is TRBV4-2 and J usage is TRBJ1-6, with TRBD1 matching 7 bases. After removal of 5 bases from V and 5 bases from J, the junction contained 3 bases not matched to a gene. The CDR3 runs to 14 residues. CDR1 and CDR2 from the germline V gene are LGHNA and YNFKEQ. CDR3 in amino acids: CASSSDRDNSPLHF. The CDR3 bases that were read are TGTGCCAGCAGCTCAGACAGGGATAATTCACCC.

As concerns this clone: With the read ending 3 residues before the CDR3 end, the germline J gene is used to fill in that end. The genes are TRBV10-3 and TRBJ2-1; TRBD2 aligns across 12 bases. The CDR3 covers 15 residues. Germline assignment: CDR1 ENHRY and CDR2 SYGVKD. V trimming: 5 bases; J trimming: 3 bases; junction bases outside the gene matches: 2. The sequenced part of the CDR3 DNA is TGTGCCATCAGTCCGACTAGCGGGAGCTACAATGAG. This codes for CAISPTSGSYNE. The complete CDR3 sequence is CAISPTSGSYNEQFF.

Details on this clone: The read ends 3 residues shy of where the CDR3 ends; the end is completed using the germline J gene. The gene calls are TRBV19 and TRBJ1-5; 9 positions match TRBD1. CDR1 and CDR2 (germline): LNHDA, SQIVND (reference sequence). The V segment lost 7 bases and the J segment 7 bases; nucleotides outside the gene matches: 14. The CDR3 runs 16 residues. This CDR3 is CASMDLDRGWRQPQHF. The sequenced CDR3 bases are TGTGCCAGTATGGACCTAGACAGGGGGTGGAGGCAGCCC.

Concerning this clone itself: The CDR3 end lies 3 residues beyond the end of the read and is filled in from the germline J gene. The V gene is TRBV30, the J gene TRBJ2-2; TRBD2 agrees at 11 bases. Losses at the gene ends were 4 bases for V and 7 bases for J; bases not matched to a gene: 5. In germline, CDR1 is GTSNPN, CDR2 SVGIG (reference sequence). The length of the CDR3 is 14 residues. Incomplete CDR3 DNA: TGTGCCTGGAAACTAGCGGGAGATGGCGGGGAG. Translating it yields CAWKLAGDGGE. The complete CDR3 sequence is CAWKLAGDGGELFF.

As concerns this clone: The read terminates 3 residues ahead of where the CDR3 ends, so the germline J gene completes it. V gene TRBV20-1 combines with J gene TRBJ1-1; D unclear. Trimming cost V 5 bases and J 3 bases, with 10 bases left between them. The CDR3 sequence is 12 residues long. In germline, CDR1 is DFQATT, CDR2 SNEGSKA (reference sequence). CDR3 sequence: CSAPLEHTEAFF. CDR3 DNA (partial): TGCAGTGCTCCCTTAGAACACACTGAA.

About this clone itself: The read terminates 3 residues ahead of where the CDR3 ends, so the germline J gene completes it. This rearrangement joins TRBV30 to TRBJ1-1; TRBD1 agrees at 8 bases. Trimming removed 2 bases from V and 5 bases from J; junction bases left unmatched: 13. The CDR3 sequence is 16 residues long. CDR1 is GTSNPN and CDR2 is SVGIG in the germline V gene (reference sequence). The sequenced part of the CDR3 DNA is TGTGCCTGGAGTAACTCCCCGGACAGGGTGGGGACTGAA. Residues: CAWSNSPDRVGTE. The full-length CDR3 reads as CAWSNSPDRVGTEAFF.

Comment on this clone: The missing CDR3 end, 3 residues past where the read stops, is filled in from the germline J gene. The V call is TRBV12-3 or TRBV12-4, the J call TRBJ2-7; perhaps TRBD1 as D (5 bases). The length of the CDR3 is 13 residues. V gave up 6 bases and J gave up 4 bases, with 13 bases separating them. CDR3 DNA, as far as it was read: TGTGCCAGCAGGGGGCCAGATCAGTACGAG. Protein: CASRGPDQYE. The whole CDR3 sequence reads CASRGPDQYEQYF.

About this clone: The read halts 3 residues ahead of the CDR3 end, with the missing end drawn from the germline J gene. The chain recombines TRBV5-4 with TRBJ2-7; D is undetermined. Germline loops: CDR1 SGHNT, CDR2 YYREEE (reference sequence). This CDR3 is built from 15 residues. Trimming took off 1 base at V and 5 bases at J, with 16 bases between the two ends. The CDR3 loop is CASSLYPNRRNEQYF. The CDR3 DNA, read in part, is TGTGCCAGCAGCTTGTACCCGAATCGCAGAAACGAG.

A word on this clone: The CDR3 extends 3 residues past the end of the read, so its final part is completed from the germline J gene. V and J are TRBV19 and TRBJ2-5; the D gene is possibly TRBD2 (5 bases). CDR1 and CDR2 (germline): LNHDA, SQIVND (reference sequence). V was pared by 6 bases and J by 2 bases, with 10 bases between. CDR3 size: 13 residues. The CDR3 here is CASSLARQETQYF. The sequenced part of the CDR3 DNA is TGTGCCAGTAGCCTAGCCAGGCAAGAGACC. Full variable domain (remainder filled in from reference TRBV19 and TRBJ2-5): DGGITQSPKYLFRKEGQNVTLSCEQNLNHDAMYWYRQDPGQGLRLIYYSQIVNDFQKGDIAEGYSVSREKKESFPLTVTSAQKNPTAFYLCASSLARQETQYFGPGTRLLVL.

The CDR3: CASSWTSGRADEQFF. CDR3 DNA (partial): TGTGCCAGCAGCTGGACTAGCGGGAGGGCCGATGAG. The chain links TRBV5-5 to TRBJ2-1; 15 nucleotides line up with TRBD2. The read terminates 3 residues ahead of where the CDR3 ends, so the germline J gene completes it. Germline CDR1 SGHKS, CDR2 YYEKEE (reference sequence). The CDR3 extends over 15 amino acids. The V gene end was trimmed by 3 bases and the J gene end by 8 bases; junction bases not matched to a gene: 3.

A word on this clone: The read ends 3 residues shy of where the CDR3 ends; the end is completed using the germline J gene. The chain combines TRBV19 with TRBJ2-1; 13 bases line up with TRBD2. Germline V CDR1 and CDR2: LNHDA, SQIVND (reference sequence). This CDR3 spans 17 amino acids. Losses at the gene ends were 2 bases for V and 4 bases for J; bases not matched to a gene: 5. CDR3 sequence reads: CASSISGTSGEYNEQFF. The covered CDR3 bases are TGTGCCAGTAGTATAAGCGGGACTAGCGGGGAGTACAATGAG. The entire variable domain, with the rest obtained from reference TRBV19 and TRBJ2-1, is as follows: DGGITQSPKYLFRKEGQNVTLSCEQNLNHDAMYWYRQDPGQGLRLIYYSQIVNDFQKGDIAEGYSVSREKKESFPLTVTSAQKNPTAFYLCASSISGTSGEYNEQFFGPGTRLTVL.

On this clone: The read terminates 3 residues ahead of where the CDR3 ends, so the germline J gene completes it. V is TRBV19 and J is TRBJ2-1, with D unclear. CDR3 size: 16 residues. The germline V gene encodes CDR1 LNHDA and CDR2 SQIVND (reference sequence). Trimming took off 5 bases at V and 0 bases at J, with 14 bases between the two ends. CDR3 in amino acids: CASSDPQRASYNEQFF. The covered CDR3 bases are TGTGCCAGTAGTGACCCCCAGCGTGCCTCCTACAATGAG.

Note on this clone: The sequenced fragment ends 3 residues before the CDR3 boundary, so the rest is inferred from the germline J gene. This sequence joins TRBV7-8 and TRBJ1-2; D unresolved. Germline V gene lookup returns CDR1 SGHVS and CDR2 FQNEAQ. Between the trimmed V and J ends, which lost 1 base and 2 bases, there was a span of 8 bases. This CDR3 spans 14 amino acids. The CDR3 sequence is CASSLESINYGYTF. The sequenced part of the CDR3 DNA is TGTGCCAGCAGCTTAGAGAGCATAAACTATGGC.

On this clone: Coverage ceases 3 residues before the CDR3 finishes, and the germline J gene fills in the end. The genes are TRBV7-8 and TRBJ2-5; TRBD2 agrees at 9 bases. The V gene end was trimmed by 1 base and the J gene end by 5 bases; junction bases not matched to a gene: 8. The CDR3 has 16 amino acids. The germline V gene has CDR1 SGHVS and CDR2 FQNEAQ. The CDR3 loop is CASSLGGAGGAETQYF. Partial CDR3 DNA: TGTGCCAGCAGCTTAGGAGGAGCGGGAGGTGCGGAGACC.

As regards this clone: The read gets to within 3 residues of the CDR3 end, and the germline J gene fills in the rest. The rearrangement joins TRBV20-1 to TRBJ2-1; 9 bases map to TRBD2. The germline gives CDR1 DFQATT, CDR2 SNEGSKA (reference sequence). This CDR3 is built from 15 residues. V was clipped by 1 base and J by 7 bases; unmatched bases: 8. The sequenced CDR3 bases are TGCAGTGCTAGAGGCCCCCGACTAGCGGAAAATGAG. It yields the protein CSARGPRLAENE. The full CDR3 reads CSARGPRLAENEQFF.

The CDR3 loop reads CASSLSRTGNEKLFF. The sequenced CDR3 bases are TGTGCCAGCAGCTTATCTCGGACAGGGAACGAAAAA. The chain employs TRBV7-9 and TRBJ1-4; 8 bases fit TRBD1. The read terminates 3 residues before the CDR3 end, so the remaining end is supplied by the germline J gene. The CDR3 covers 15 residues. CDR1 is SEHNR, CDR2 FQNEAQ, per germline (reference sequence). With V trimmed by 2 bases and J by 8 bases, 7 bases remained unmatched.

The CDR3 spells CSPLPLTGSYEQYF. The CDR3 bases that were read are TGCAGCCCCCTGCCTCTGACAGGGTCCTACGAG. The rearrangement uses TRBV29-1 and TRBJ2-7; 7 bases are shared with TRBD1. The CDR3 end is not reached by the read, which stops 3 residues before it; the germline J gene fills it in. The CDR3 length is 14 residues. Per germline, CDR1 SQVTM and CDR2 ANQGSEA. Trimming at V came to 8 bases and at J to 1 base, leaving 11 bases not matched to a gene.

The part of the CDR3 DNA that was read is TGCAGTGTCGGACTAGCGGGAGCCTACGAG. Encoded protein: CSVGLAGAYE. The CDR3, in full, reads CSVGLAGAYEQYF. V and J are TRBV20-1 and TRBJ2-7, with TRBD2 matching over 13 bases. The CDR3 end falls 3 residues outside the read, so it is completed with the germline J gene. This CDR3 is built from 13 residues. In germline, CDR1 is DFQATT, CDR2 SNEGSKA (reference sequence). The V and J ends lost 7 bases and 2 bases, in that order; junction bases with no gene match: 2.

In the case of this clone: The CDR3 end lies 3 residues beyond the end of the read and is filled in from the germline J gene. The J gene is TRBJ1-5, the V gene TRBV19; tentative D call: TRBD1 (6 bases). Trimming took 6 bases from V and 1 from J, leaving 10 bases between them. The CDR3 consists of 14 residues. Germline CDR1 is LNHDA and CDR2 is SQIVND (reference sequence). CDR3 in amino acids: CASSHTGSNQPQHF. The DNA read from the CDR3 is TGTGCCAGTAGCCATACAGGGAGCAATCAGCCC.

As for this clone: The read ends 3 residues before the CDR3 terminus; that terminus is restored from the germline J gene. V is TRBV30 and J is TRBJ1-1; possibly TRBD1 for D (6 bases). Germline V gives CDR1 GTSNPN, CDR2 SVGIG (reference sequence). The CDR3 is made up of 12 amino acids. The CDR3: CAWSGSRGGAFF. The sequenced part of the CDR3 DNA is TGTGCCTGGAGTGGCTCACGAGGGGGA.

As concerns this clone: Read coverage stops 3 residues before the CDR3 terminus; the germline J gene supplies the remainder. This rearrangement joins TRBV5-1 to TRBJ1-4, with TRBD1 as a possible D gene (6 bases). The CDR3 extends over 15 amino acids. CDR1 and CDR2 from the germline V gene are SGHRS and YFSETQ. The V end was cut by 4 bases, the J end by 7 bases, with 17 bases between. The CDR3 loop is CASSPKGERGEKLFF. The covered CDR3 bases are TGCGCCAGCAGCCCTAAGGGGGAGAGAGGTGAAAAA.

Turning to this clone: The read terminates 3 residues ahead of where the CDR3 ends, so the germline J gene completes it. V usage is TRBV29-1 and J usage is TRBJ2-7; 9 bases are shared with TRBD1. Germline V gene sequence: CDR1 SQVTM, CDR2 ANQGSEA. The ends lost 0 bases at V and 2 bases at J; junction bases unmatched: 11. CDR3 length: 17 residues. Partial CDR3 DNA: TGCAGCGTTGAAGAAGAGGCGGACAGGGGCTTAACCTACGAG. This translates into CSVEEEADRGLTYE. Given in full, the CDR3 is CSVEEEADRGLTYEQYF.

With regard to this clone: The CDR3 is cut off 3 residues early in the read; its end comes from the germline J gene. The chain combines TRBV20-1 with TRBJ1-5; the match to TRBD1 covers 7 bases. CDR3 length: 14 residues. Germline CDR1 is DFQATT and CDR2 is SNEGSKA (reference sequence). The ends lost 8 bases at V and 4 bases at J; junction bases unmatched: 11. The CDR3 DNA, read in part, is TGCAGTCCGAACCGACAGGGAACAAATCAGCCC. This sequence encodes CSPNRQGTNQP. The complete CDR3 reads CSPNRQGTNQPQHF.